These 12 T cell receptor beta chains originate from one sample sequenced in a study of cytomegalovirus exposure and HLA in healthy donors. Assay: immunoSEQ multiplex PCR; the TCRdb copy retains only in-frame clones and omits some. The profile shows 100,000 to 150,000 clones, 80% to 90% of them singletons. Material: PBMCs. All receptors derive from a young woman in good health and CMV-seronegative.

This clone rates as medium-sized (0.01 to 0.1%). The genes are TRBV7-3 and TRBJ2-3, with 11 positions matching TRBD2. CDR1 SGHTA and CDR2 FQGTGA come from the germline V gene. The CDR3 covers 13 residues. V was clipped by 5 bases and J by 9 bases; unmatched bases: 4. In DNA form, the CDR3 reads TGTGCCAGCAGCGTGACTAGCGGGGACACGCAGTATTTT. It yields the protein CASSVTSGDTQYF.

The chain links TRBV6-6 to TRBJ2-1, with 14 bases that match TRBD2. V trimming: 2 bases; J trimming: 9 bases; junction bases outside the gene matches: 6. The CDR3 is 16 residues long. In germline, CDR1 is MNHNY, CDR2 SVGAGI (reference sequence). The CDR3 region has the DNA TGTGCCAGCAGTTACCGACTAGCGGGGGGGCATGGTGAGCAGTTCTTC. This codes for CASSYRLAGGHGEQFF.

This chain uses TRBV15 with TRBJ2-3, with a weak D call TRBD2 (6 bases). Trimming took off 0 bases at V and 0 bases at J, with 16 bases between the two ends. Germline CDR1 and CDR2: LNHNV and YYDKDF (reference sequence). CDR3 length: 18 residues. The CDR3 here is CATSRDRYGGGSTDTQYF. CDR3 DNA: TGTGCCACCAGCAGAGATAGGTACGGCGGAGGGAGCACAGATACGCAGTATTTT.

This sequence joins TRBV4-1 and TRBJ1-2, with D hard to call. V lost 3 bases to trimming and J lost 2 bases, with 16 bases between them. This CDR3 contains 16 residues. Germline V lookup: CDR1 MGHRA, CDR2 YSYEKL. CDR3 amino acids: CASSQRWSGENYGYTF. The CDR3, as DNA: TGCGCCAGCAGCCAGAGATGGAGCGGGGAAAACTATGGCTACACCTTC.

V is TRBV11-3 and J is TRBJ2-2, with 7 bases matching TRBD1. The germline V gene encodes CDR1 SGHNT and CDR2 YENEEA. Trimming took 4 bases from V and 7 from J; bases not matched to a gene: 3. CDR3 length: 13 residues. The CDR3 sequence: CASSSRQGGELFF. In DNA, the CDR3 is TGTGCCAGCAGCTCTAGACAGGGCGGGGAGCTGTTTTTT.

This chain uses TRBV11-1 with TRBJ2-7, with TRBD1 identical over 9 bases. Germline CDR1 SGHAT, CDR2 FQDESV (reference sequence). V was clipped by 5 bases and J by 1 base; unmatched bases: 9. CDR3 length equals 16 residues. The CDR3 DNA reads TGTGCCAGCAGCCCACCCCCGGGACAGGGATCCTACGAGCAGTACTTC. Translating it yields CASSPPPGQGSYEQYF.

The rearrangement joins TRBV5-1 to TRBJ2-3; a possible D gene is TRBD2 (6 bases). V shed 0 bases and J shed 1 base, with 9 bases lying between them. Germline V gives CDR1 SGHRS, CDR2 YFSETQ. There are 15 residues in the CDR3. The CDR3: CASSLGGGGTDTQYF. The CDR3 coding sequence is TGCGCCAGCAGCTTGGGAGGCGGGGGCACAGATACGCAGTATTTT.

V gene TRBV2 combines with J gene TRBJ2-1; 11 nucleotides align to TRBD2. V shed 6 bases and J 9 bases; nucleotides not matched to a gene: 7. Germline V gives CDR1 SNHLY, CDR2 FYNNEI. This CDR3 spans 14 amino acids. This chain's CDR3 is CASSHRLAGREQFF. Written as DNA, the CDR3 is TGTGCCAGCAGCCACAGACTAGCGGGGCGTGAGCAGTTCTTC.

CDR3 sequence (DNA): TGTGCCAGCAGTGAAGGGTGGGGACAGATCACCGGGGAGCTGTTTTTT. Its protein product is CASSEGWGQITGELFF. V usage is TRBV6-1 and J usage is TRBJ2-2; TRBD1 agrees at 7 bases. The length of the CDR3 is 16 residues. The V segment lost 1 base and the J segment 4 bases; nucleotides outside the gene matches: 6. Per the germline V gene, CDR1 is MNHNS and CDR2 is SASEGT.

As DNA, the CDR3 is TGTGCCATCAGCCGCACAGGGTACGAGCAGTACTTC. Translating it yields CAISRTGYEQYF. This rearrangement joins TRBV10-3 to TRBJ2-7; TRBD1 might be the D (6 bases). The CDR3 covers 12 residues. Germline V gives CDR1 ENHRY, CDR2 SYGVKD. Trimming shortened V by 6 bases and J by 4 bases, and 10 bases separated the two germline ends.

The chain is built from TRBV10-3 and TRBJ1-1; 7 nucleotides agree with TRBD1. Looked up from germline, CDR1 is ENHRY and CDR2 is SYGVKD. Trimming took 6 bases from V and 1 from J; bases not matched to a gene: 8. This CDR3 is built from 15 residues. CDR3 sequence (DNA): TGTGCCATCAGCCTATGGGACAGACCGAACACTGAAGCTTTCTTT. Translated: CAISLWDRPNTEAFF.

The chain uses TRBV2 and TRBJ1-5, with D uncertain. Looked up from germline, CDR1 is SNHLY and CDR2 is FYNNEI. CDR3 length: 13 amino acids. V shed 4 bases and J shed 4 bases, with 8 bases lying between them. The CDR3 bases are TGTGCCAGCAGTGGGAGGGAAAATCAGCCCCAGCATTTT. It codes for CASSGRENQPQHF.